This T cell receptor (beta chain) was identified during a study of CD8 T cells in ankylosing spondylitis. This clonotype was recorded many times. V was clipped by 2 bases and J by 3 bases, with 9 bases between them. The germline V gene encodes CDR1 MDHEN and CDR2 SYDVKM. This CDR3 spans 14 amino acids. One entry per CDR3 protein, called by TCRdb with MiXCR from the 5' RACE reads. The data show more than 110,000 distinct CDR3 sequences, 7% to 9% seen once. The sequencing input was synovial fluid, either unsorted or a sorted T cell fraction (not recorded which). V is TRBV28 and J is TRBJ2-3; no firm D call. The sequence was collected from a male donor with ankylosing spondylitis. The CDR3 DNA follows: TGTGCCAGCAGTTTAAGTTATAGAACAGATACGCAGTATTTT. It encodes CASSLSYRTDTQYF.